Given below is one T cell receptor beta chain in context. The CDR3 is 16 residues long. V was clipped by 7 bases and J by 4 bases; unmatched bases: 11. Looked up from germline, CDR1 is MGHDK and CDR2 is SYGVNS. This record comes from a study of blood T cell repertoires in COVID-19. As for the study in general: The United States, Italy and Spain supplied acute and convalescent COVID-19 samples. The cDNA or gDNA used as material had been derived from T cells, B-cell-depleted T cells, or PBMCs.

In the original workflow: Counts of nucleated cells, estimated from reference gene primer amplification, were obtained. The repertoire was sequenced with immunoSEQ multiplex PCR; TCRdb's copy has only in-frame clones and lacks some. The V and J calls and the clone size are those of that table, but D and trimming were determined from the DNA. The data show around 140,000 clones, with under 90% seen just once and approximately 8.2% held by the top ten. The TCR comes from a human donor in a cohort sampled during active COVID-19. The chain has TRBV25-1 and TRBJ2-7; 12 nucleotides agree with TRBD2. The sequencing input was peripheral blood. The CDR3 region is CASTQGATSGRYEQYF. CDR3 coding DNA: TGTGCCAGCACCCAAGGGGCAACTAGCGGGAGGTACGAGCAGTACTTC.